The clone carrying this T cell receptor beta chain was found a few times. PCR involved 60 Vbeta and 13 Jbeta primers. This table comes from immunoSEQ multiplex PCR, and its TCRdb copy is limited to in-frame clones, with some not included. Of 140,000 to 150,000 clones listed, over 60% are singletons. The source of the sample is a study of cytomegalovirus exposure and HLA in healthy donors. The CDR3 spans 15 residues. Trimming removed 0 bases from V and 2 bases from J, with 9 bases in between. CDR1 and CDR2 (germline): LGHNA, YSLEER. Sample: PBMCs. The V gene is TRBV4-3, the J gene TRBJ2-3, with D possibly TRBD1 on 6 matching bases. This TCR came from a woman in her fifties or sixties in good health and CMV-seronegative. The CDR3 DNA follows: TGCGCCAGCAGCCAAGACAGGGGTCCCACAGATACGCAGTATTTT. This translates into CASSQDRGPTDTQYF.